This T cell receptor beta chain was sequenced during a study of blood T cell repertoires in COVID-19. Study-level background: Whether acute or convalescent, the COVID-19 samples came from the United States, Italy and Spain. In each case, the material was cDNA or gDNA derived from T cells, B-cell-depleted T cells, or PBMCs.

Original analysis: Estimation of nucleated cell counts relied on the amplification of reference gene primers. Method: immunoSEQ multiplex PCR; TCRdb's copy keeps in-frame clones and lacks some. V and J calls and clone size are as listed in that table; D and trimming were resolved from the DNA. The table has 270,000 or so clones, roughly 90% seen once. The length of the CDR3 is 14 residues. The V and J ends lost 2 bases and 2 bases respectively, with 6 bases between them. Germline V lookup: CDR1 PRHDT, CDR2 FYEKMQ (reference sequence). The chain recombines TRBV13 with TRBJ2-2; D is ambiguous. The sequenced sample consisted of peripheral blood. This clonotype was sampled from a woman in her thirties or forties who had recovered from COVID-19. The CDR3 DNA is TGTGCCAGCAGCTTATATGTAAACACCGGGGAGCTGTTTTTT. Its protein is CASSLYVNTGELFF.